The present T cell receptor (beta chain) was sequenced within a study of T cell repertoires in cytomegalovirus infection. Overall study: Epitope selection comprised recently identified HLA-C-restricted CMV epitopes and well-studied HLA-B-restricted CMV epitopes. General study points: HLA-C-restricted CMV clonotypes gave the most frequent clonotype in two of eight donors.

Via MiXCR, TCRdb re-called the reads, giving one row per CDR3 protein. The sample has roughly 700,000 distinct CDR3 sequences, around a third seen once. The germline V gene has CDR1 LNHDA and CDR2 SQIVND (reference sequence). Between the trimmed V and J ends, which lost 7 bases and 4 bases, there was a span of 19 bases. The CDR3 spans 15 residues. Of note for this clonotype: Antigen: not known.

V usage is TRBV19 and J usage is TRBJ1-2; D is unresolved. The clonotype originates from a human donor in good health (CMV status not recorded). Some clones in this sample may be carry-over from other donors' samples. The sequenced sample was cultured PBMCs, obtained from culture after CMV antigen stimulation. The CDR3 nucleotides read TGTGCCAGTAATTCGGACGGGGAAGGACGCTATGGCTACACCTTC. It translates to CASNSDGEGRYGYTF.